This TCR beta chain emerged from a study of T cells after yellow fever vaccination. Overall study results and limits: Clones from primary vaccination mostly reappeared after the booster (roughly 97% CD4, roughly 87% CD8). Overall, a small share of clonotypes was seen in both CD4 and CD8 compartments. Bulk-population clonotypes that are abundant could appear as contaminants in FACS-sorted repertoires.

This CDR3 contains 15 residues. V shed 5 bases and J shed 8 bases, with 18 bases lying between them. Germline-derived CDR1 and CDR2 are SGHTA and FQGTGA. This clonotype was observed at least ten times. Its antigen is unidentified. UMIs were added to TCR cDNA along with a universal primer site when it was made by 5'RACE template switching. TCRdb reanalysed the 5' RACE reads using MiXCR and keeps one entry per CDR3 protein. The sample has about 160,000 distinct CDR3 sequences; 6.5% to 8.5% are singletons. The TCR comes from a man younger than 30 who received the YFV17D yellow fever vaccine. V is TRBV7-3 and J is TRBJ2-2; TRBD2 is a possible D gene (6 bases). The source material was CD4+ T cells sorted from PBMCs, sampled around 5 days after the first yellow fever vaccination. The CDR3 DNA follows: TGTGCCAGCAGCCTGCGCGGGGCGGCCATGGGGGAGCTGTTTTTT. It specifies CASSLRGAAMGELFF.